This T cell receptor beta chain is drawn from a study of blood T cell repertoires in COVID-19. Turning to the study itself: Spain, Italy and the United States supplied samples that represented acute and convalescent COVID-19. PBMCs, B-cell-depleted T cells, or T cells provided the cDNA or gDNA that made up the material.

Sequencing was performed with immunoSEQ multiplex PCR; in TCRdb, only in-frame clones are kept and a portion is missing. The table shows about 180,000 clones, with 80% to 90% occurring only once. CDR3 length: 13 residues. Germline CDR1 is LNHNV and CDR2 is YYDKDF (reference sequence). Trimming removed 0 bases from V and 11 bases from J, with 11 bases in between. This clonotype was obtained from a man over 45 with active or convalescent COVID-19. The material sequenced was peripheral blood. The chain is built from TRBV15 and TRBJ1-5; D possibly corresponds to TRBD1 (5 bases). This chain's CDR3 is CATSRDFGDSQHF. The CDR3 region has the DNA TGTGCCACCAGCAGAGATTTTGGGGACTCCCAGCATTTT.